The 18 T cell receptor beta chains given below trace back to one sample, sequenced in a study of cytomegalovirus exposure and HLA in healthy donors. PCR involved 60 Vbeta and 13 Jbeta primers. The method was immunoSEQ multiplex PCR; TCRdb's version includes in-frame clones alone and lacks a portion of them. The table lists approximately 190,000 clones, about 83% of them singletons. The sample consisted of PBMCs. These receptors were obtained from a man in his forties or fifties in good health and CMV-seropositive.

The CDR3 loop reads CASSLSGTAGDTQYF. The CDR3 coding sequence is TGTGCCAGCAGTTTATCGGGGACCGCGGGGGATACGCAGTATTTT. The chain employs TRBV28 and TRBJ2-3, with D possibly TRBD2 on 6 matching bases. The CDR3 length is 15 residues. Trimming shortened V by 1 base and J by 6 bases, and 14 bases separated the two germline ends. Germline CDR1 MDHEN, CDR2 SYDVKM.

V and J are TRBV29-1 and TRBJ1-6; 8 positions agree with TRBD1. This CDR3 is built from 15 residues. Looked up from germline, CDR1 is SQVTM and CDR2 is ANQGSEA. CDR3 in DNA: TGCAGTGTCCGGACAGGGATGGCCTATAATTCACCCCTCCACTTT. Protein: CSVRTGMAYNSPLHF.

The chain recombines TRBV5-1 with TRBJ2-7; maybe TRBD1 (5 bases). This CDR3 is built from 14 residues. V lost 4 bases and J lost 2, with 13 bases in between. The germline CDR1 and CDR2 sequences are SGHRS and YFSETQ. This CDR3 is CASSPGSGAYEQYF. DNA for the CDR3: TGCGCCAGCAGCCCAGGGTCGGGTGCCTACGAGCAGTACTTC.

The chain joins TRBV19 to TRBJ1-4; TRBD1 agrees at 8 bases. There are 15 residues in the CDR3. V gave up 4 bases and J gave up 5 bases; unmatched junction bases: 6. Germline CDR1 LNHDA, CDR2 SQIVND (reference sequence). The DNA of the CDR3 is TGTGCCAGTAGTACCCTGGACAGGGAAAATGAAAAACTGTTTTTT. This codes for CASSTLDRENEKLFF.

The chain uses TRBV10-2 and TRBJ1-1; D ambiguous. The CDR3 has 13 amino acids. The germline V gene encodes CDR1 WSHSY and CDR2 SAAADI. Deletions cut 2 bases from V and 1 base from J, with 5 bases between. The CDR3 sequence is CASSEEGNTEAFF. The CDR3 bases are TGCGCCAGCAGTGAGGAGGGGAACACTGAAGCTTTCTTT.

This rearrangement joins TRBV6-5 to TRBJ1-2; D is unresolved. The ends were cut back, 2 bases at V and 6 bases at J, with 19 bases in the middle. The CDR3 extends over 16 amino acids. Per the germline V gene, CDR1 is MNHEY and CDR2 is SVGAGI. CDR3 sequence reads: CASSYEFQRQLDGYTF. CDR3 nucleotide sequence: TGTGCCAGCAGTTACGAATTCCAGAGGCAATTGGATGGCTACACCTTC.

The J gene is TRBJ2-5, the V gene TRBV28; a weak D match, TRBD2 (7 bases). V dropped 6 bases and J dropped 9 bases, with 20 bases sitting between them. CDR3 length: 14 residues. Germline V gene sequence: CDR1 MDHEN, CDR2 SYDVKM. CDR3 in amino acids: CASSLAVFKGAQYF. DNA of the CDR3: TGTGCCAGCAGCCTAGCGGTCTTCAAGGGGGCCCAGTACTTC.

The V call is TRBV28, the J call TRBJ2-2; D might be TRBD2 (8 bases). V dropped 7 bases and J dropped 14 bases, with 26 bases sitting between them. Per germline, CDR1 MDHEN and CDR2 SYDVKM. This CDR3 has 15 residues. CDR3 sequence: CASTQGVSGRAPLFF. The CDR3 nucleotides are TGTGCCAGCACCCAGGGGGTTTCCGGGAGGGCCCCTCTGTTTTTT. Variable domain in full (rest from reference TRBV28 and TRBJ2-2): DVKVTQSSRYLVKRTGEKVFLECVQDMDHENMFWYRQDPGLGLRLIYFSYDVKMKEKGDIPEGYSVSREKKERFSLILESASTNQTSMYLCASTQGVSGRAPLFFGEGSRLTVL.

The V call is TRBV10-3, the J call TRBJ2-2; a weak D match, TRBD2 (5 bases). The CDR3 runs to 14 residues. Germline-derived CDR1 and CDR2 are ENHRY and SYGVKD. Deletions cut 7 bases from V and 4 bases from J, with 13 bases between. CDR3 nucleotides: TGTGCCATCACCGGAGGAGTCCCCACCGGGGAGCTGTTTTTT. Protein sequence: CAITGGVPTGELFF.

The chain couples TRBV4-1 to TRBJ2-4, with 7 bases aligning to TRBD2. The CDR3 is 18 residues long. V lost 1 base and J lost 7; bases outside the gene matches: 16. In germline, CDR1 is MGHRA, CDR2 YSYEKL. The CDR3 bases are TGCGCCAGCAGCCAAGTTCAGGCGGGAGAGGTCTTGGGGAACATTCAGTACTTC. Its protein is CASSQVQAGEVLGNIQYF.

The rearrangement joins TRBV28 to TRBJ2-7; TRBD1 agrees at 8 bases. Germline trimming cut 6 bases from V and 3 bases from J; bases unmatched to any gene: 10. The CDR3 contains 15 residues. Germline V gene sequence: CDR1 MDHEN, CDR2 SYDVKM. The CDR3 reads CASSKTGGRVYEQYF. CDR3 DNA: TGTGCCAGCAGCAAAACAGGGGGAAGAGTCTACGAGCAGTACTTC.

CDR3 protein: CASSTEVSGTTGELFF. The DNA for the CDR3 is TGTGCCAGCAGCACGGAGGTTAGCGGGACCACCGGGGAGCTGTTTTTT. The chain combines TRBV5-4 with TRBJ2-2, with TRBD2 identical over 8 bases. This CDR3 comprises 16 residues. Germline-derived CDR1 and CDR2 are SGHNT and YYREEE (reference sequence). V lost 4 bases, J lost 4 bases, and 9 bases stayed unmatched.

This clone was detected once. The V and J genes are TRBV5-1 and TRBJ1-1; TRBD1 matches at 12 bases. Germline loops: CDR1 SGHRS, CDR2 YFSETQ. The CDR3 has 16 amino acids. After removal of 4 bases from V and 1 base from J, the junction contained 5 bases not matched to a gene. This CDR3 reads CASSPWGQGANTEAFF. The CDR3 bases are TGCGCCAGCAGCCCGTGGGGACAGGGGGCGAACACTGAAGCTTTCTTT.

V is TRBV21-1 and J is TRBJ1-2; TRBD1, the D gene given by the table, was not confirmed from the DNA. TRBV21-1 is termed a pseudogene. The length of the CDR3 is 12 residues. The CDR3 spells CASSNSVSGYTF. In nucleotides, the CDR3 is TGTGCCAGCAGCAACTCAGTATCTGGCTACACCTTC.

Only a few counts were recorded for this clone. The CDR3 DNA sequence: TGTGCCAGCAGTTTGAGGCAGGGGTGGGCTAGCGGGGCGATACGGGCCACCGGGGAGCTGTTTTTT. This translates into CASSLRQGWASGAIRATGELFF. This rearrangement joins TRBV27 to TRBJ2-2, with 9 bases matching TRBD2. There are 22 residues in the CDR3. After removal of 3 bases from V and 4 bases from J, the junction contained 24 bases not matched to a gene. The V gene's germline CDR1 is MNHEY and CDR2 SMNVEV (reference sequence).

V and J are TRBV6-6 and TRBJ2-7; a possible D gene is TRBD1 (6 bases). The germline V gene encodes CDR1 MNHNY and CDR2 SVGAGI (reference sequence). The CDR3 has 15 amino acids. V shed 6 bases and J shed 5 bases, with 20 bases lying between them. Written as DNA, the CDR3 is TGTGCCAGCAGCCCCTGGGACACAGCGGACGACGAGCAGTACTTC. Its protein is CASSPWDTADDEQYF.

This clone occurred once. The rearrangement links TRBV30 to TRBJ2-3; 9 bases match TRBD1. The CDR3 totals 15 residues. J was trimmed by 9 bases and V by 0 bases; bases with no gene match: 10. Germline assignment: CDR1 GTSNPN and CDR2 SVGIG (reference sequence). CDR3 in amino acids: CAWSVGTGTLGTQYF. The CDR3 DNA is TGTGCCTGGAGTGTAGGGACAGGGACTCTCGGGACGCAGTATTTT.

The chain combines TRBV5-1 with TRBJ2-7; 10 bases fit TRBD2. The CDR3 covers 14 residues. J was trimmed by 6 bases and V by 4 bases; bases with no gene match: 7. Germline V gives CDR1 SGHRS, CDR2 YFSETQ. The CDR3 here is CASSDSSGSREQYF. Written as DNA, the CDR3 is TGCGCCAGCAGCGACTCTAGCGGGAGTCGCGAGCAGTACTTC.